This T cell receptor (beta chain) is from a study of OX40 agonist ivuxolimab in advanced cancers. Overall study: Across the patients, intravenous ivuxolimab was delivered every 2 weeks at 0.01 to 10 mg/kg. Study outcomes and limitations: Relative to CD4+, CD8+ T cells held more expanded clones on average.

The CDR3 is made up of 16 amino acids. Germline V gene lookup returns CDR1 SGHRS and CDR2 YFSETQ. The V end was cut by 0 bases, the J end by 4 bases, with 16 bases between. Libraries were prepared by immunoSEQ multiplex PCR; TCRdb keeps only in-frame clonotypes and omits some of them. Of 65,000 to 95,000 clones in the sample, around nine tenths were seen once. A note on this clone: What it recognizes is unknown.

This receptor was taken from an adult with an advanced solid tumor such as melanoma, head and neck, liver or kidney cancer. The chain is built from TRBV5-1 and TRBJ1-2; D unresolved. The sample here was CD4+ or CD8+ T cells sorted from blood, taken in a trial of the OX40 agonist ivuxolimab. CDR3 loop: CASSLGAEIRVYGYTF. The CDR3 coding sequence is TGCGCCAGCAGCTTGGGAGCAGAAATACGTGTCTATGGCTACACCTTC.